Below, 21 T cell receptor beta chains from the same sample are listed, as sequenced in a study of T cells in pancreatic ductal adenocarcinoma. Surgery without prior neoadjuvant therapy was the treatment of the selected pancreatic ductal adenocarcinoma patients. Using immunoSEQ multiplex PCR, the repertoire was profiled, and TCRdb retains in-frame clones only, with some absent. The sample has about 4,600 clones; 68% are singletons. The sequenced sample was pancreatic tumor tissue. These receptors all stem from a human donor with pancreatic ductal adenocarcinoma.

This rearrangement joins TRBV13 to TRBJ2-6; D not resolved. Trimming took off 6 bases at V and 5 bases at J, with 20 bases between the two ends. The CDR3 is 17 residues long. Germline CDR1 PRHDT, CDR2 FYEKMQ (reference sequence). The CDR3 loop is CASRYPRVQSRANVLTF. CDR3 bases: TGTGCCAGCAGGTATCCGAGAGTACAAAGTCGGGCCAACGTCCTGACTTTC.

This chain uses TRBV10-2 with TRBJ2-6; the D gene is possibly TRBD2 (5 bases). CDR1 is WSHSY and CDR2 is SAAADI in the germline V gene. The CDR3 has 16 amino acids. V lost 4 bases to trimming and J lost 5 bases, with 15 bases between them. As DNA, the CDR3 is TGCGCCAGCAGTGGCTTTTACACTAGTCGGGCCAACGTCCTGACTTTC. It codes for CASSGFYTSRANVLTF.

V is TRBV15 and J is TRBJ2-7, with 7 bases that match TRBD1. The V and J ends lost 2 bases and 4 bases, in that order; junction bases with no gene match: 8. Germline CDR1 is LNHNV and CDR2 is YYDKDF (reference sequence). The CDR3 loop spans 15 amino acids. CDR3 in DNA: TGTGCCACCAGCAGATTCCCGGGACAGACATACGAGCAGTACTTC. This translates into CATSRFPGQTYEQYF.

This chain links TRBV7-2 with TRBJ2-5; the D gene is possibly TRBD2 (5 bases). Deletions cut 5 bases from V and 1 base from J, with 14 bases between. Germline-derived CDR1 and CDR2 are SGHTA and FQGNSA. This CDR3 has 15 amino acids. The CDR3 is CASSNTLAVQETQYF. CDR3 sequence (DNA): TGTGCCAGCAGCAATACTCTAGCAGTCCAAGAGACCCAGTACTTC.

The CDR3 reads CASSLERLALYEQYF. For the CDR3, the DNA is TGTGCCAGCAGCTTAGAAAGACTGGCACTCTACGAGCAGTACTTC. The chain has TRBV11-2 and TRBJ2-7; D gene ambiguous. This CDR3 comprises 15 residues. V shed 0 bases and J shed 3 bases, with 12 bases lying between them. From germline, CDR1 is SGHAT and CDR2 FQNNGV.

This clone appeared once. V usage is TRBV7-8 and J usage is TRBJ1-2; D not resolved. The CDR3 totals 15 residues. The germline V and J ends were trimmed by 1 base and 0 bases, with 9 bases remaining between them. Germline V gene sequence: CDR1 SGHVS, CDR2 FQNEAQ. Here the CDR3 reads CASSLVSVSNYGYTF. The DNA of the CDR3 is TGTGCCAGCAGCTTAGTGTCAGTTTCTAACTATGGCTACACCTTC.

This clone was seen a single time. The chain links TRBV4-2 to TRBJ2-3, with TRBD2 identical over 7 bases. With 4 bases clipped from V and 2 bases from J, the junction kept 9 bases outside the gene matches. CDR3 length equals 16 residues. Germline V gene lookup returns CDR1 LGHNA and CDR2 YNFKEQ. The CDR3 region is CASSLVAGQLTDTQYF. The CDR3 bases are TGTGCCAGCAGCCTCGTAGCGGGCCAACTCACAGATACGCAGTATTTT.

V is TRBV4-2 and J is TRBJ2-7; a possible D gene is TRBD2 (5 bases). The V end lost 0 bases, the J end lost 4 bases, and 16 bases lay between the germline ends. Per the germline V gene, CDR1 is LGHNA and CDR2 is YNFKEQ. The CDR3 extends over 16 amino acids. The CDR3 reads CASSQDIVGDGYEQYF. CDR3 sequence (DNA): TGTGCCAGCAGCCAAGATATAGTGGGAGACGGGTACGAGCAGTACTTC.

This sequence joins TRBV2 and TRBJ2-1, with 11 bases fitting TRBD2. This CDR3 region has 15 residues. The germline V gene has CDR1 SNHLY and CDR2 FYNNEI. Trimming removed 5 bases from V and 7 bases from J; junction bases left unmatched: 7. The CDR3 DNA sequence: TGTGCCAGCAGTCCGCTAGCGGGAGGAGGTAATGAGCAGTTCTTC. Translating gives CASSPLAGGGNEQFF.

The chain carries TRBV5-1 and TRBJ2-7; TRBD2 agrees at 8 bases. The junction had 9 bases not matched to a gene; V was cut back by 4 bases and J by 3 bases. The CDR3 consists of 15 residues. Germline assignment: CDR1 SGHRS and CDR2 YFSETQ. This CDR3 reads CASSARGSGIYEQYF. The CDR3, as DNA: TGCGCCAGCAGCGCCCGGGGTAGCGGGATCTACGAGCAGTACTTC.

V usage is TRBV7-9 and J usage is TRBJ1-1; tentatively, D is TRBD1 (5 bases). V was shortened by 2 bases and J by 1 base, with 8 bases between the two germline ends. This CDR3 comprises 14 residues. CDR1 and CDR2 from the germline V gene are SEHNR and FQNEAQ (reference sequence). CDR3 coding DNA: TGTGCCAGCAGCTTATTTCAGGGGAACACTGAAGCTTTCTTT. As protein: CASSLFQGNTEAFF.

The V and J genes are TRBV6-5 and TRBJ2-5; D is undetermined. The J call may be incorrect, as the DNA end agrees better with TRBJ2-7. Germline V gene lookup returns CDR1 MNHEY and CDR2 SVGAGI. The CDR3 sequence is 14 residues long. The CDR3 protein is CASSPNRVGYEQYF. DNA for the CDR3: TGTGCCAGCAGTCCCAATAGGGTCGGCTACGAGCAGTACTTC.

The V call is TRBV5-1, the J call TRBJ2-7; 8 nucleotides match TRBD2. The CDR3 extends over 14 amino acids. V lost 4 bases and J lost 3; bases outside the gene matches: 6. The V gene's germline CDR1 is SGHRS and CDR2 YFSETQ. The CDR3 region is CASSPGGTSYEQYF. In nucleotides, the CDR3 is TGCGCCAGCAGCCCGGGCGGGACTAGCTACGAGCAGTACTTC.

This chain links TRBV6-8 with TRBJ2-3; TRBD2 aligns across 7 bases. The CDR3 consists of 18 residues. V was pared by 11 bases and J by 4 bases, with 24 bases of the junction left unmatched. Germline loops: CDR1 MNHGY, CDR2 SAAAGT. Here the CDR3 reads CASRPPIRGSRCPDTQYF. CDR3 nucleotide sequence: TGTGCCTCCCGACCCCCTATACGCGGGAGCCGCTGTCCAGATACGCAGTATTTT.

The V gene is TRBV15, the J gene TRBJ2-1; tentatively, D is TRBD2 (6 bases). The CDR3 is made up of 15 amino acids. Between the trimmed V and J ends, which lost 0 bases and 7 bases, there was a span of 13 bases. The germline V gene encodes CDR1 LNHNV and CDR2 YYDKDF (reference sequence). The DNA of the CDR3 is TGTGCCACCAGCAGAGAAGGGACTCTCGGGAATGAGCAGTTCTTC. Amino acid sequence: CATSREGTLGNEQFF.

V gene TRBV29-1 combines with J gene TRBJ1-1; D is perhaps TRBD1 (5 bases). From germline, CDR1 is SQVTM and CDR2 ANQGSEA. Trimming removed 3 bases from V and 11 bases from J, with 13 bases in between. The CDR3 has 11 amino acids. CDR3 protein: CSVEGGVGAFF. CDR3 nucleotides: TGCAGCGTTGAGGGGGGGGTAGGCGCTTTCTTT.

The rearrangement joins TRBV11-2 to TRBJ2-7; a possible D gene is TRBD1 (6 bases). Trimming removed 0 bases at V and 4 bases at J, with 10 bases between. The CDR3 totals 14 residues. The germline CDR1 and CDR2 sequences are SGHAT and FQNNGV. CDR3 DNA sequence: TGTGCCAGCAGCTTAGATAGGACAGCATACGAGCAGTACTTC. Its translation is CASSLDRTAYEQYF.

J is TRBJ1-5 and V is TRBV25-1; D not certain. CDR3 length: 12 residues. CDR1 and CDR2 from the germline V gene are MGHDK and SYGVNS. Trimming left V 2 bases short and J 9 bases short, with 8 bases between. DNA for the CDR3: TGTGCCAGCAGTGAACCCCGGGGGCCCCAGCATTTT. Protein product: CASSEPRGPQHF. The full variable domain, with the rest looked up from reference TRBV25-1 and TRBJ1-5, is EADIYQTPRYLVIGTGKKITLECSQTMGHDKMYWYQQDPGMELHLIHYSYGVNSTEKGDLSSESTVSRIRTEHFPLTLESARPSHTSQYLCASSEPRGPQHFGDGTRLSIL.

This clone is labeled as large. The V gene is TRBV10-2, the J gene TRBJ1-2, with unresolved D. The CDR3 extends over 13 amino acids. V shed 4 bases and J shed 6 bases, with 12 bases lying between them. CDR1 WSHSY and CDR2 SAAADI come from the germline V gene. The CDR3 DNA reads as TGCGCCAGCAGTGGAATTCGTAAGGATGGCTACACCTTC. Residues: CASSGIRKDGYTF.

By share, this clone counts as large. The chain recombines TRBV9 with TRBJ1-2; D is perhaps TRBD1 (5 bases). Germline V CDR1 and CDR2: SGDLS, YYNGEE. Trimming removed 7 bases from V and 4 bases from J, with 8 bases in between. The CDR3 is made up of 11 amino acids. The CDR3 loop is CASGGPYGYTF. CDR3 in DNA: TGTGCCAGCGGGGGACCCTATGGCTACACCTTC.

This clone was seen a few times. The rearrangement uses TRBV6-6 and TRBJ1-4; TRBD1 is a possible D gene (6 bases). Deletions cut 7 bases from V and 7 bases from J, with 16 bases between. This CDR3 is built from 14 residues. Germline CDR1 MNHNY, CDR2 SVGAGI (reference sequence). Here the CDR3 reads CASTSPGTREKLFF. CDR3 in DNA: TGTGCCAGCACCTCCCCCGGGACACGTGAAAAACTGTTTTTT.